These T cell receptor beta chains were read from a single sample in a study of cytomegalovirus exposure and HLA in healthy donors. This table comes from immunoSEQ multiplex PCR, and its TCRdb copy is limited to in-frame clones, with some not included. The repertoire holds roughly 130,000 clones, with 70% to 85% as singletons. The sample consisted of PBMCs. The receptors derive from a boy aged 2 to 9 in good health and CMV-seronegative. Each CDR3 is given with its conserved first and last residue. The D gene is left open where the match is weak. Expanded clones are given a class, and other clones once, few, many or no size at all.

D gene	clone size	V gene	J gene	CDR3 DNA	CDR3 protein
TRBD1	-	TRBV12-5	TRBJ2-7	TGTGCTGGTGGTCGGACAGGAGCCTACGAGCAGTACTTC	CAGGRTGAYEQYF
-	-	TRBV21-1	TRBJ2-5	TGTGCCAGCAGAGACAAAGAGGGTCGACAAGAGACCCAGTACTTC	CASRDKEGRQETQYF
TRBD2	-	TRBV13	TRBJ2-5	TGTGCCAGCAGCTACGGCGGGGGGGAAGAGACCCAGTACTTC	CASSYGGGEETQYF
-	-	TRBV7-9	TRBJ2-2	TGTGCCAGCAGCTTAGTAACTACGACGAACACCGGGGAGCTGTTTTTT	CASSLVTTTNTGELFF
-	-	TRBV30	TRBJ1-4	TGTGCCTGGAGCCTCGGAGAAACTAATGAAAAACTGTTTTTT	CAWSLGETNEKLFF
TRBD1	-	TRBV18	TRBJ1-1	TGTGCCAGCTTGGACAGGGGGGTTTCCACTGAAGCTTTCTTT	CASLDRGVSTEAFF
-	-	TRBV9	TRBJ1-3	TGTGCCAGCAGCGGGGGGAGGCGCACCTCTGGAAACACCATATATTTT	CASSGGRRTSGNTIYF
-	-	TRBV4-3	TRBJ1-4	TGCGCCAGCAGCCAAGATTCTAGACAGCCTAATGAAAAACTGTTTTTT	CASSQDSRQPNEKLFF
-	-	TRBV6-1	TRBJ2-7	TGTGCCAGCAGTTTCGCGACAGGTACTGTCCACGAGCAGTACTTC	CASSFATGTVHEQYF
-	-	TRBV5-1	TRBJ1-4	TGCGCCAGCAGCCCCGGGTCCCCGGGGGAAAAACTGTTTTTT	CASSPGSPGEKLFF
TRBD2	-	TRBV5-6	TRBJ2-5	TGTGCCAGCAACATACTCGGACTAGCGGGAGAGACCCAGTACTTC	CASNILGLAGETQYF
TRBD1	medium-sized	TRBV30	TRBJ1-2	TGTGCCTGGAGTACAGGGGGCGGTGGCTACACCTTC	CAWSTGGGGYTF